Each of the 9 T cell receptor beta chains below was sequenced from the same sample in a study of blood T cell repertoires in COVID-19. Here immunoSEQ multiplex PCR was the method, and the copy in TCRdb shows in-frame clones only, minus some. The data show about 180,000 clones, about 85% seen once. Sequencing was performed on PBMCs or T cells enriched from blood (not recorded which). The receptors originated from a man aged 35-49 years who had recovered from COVID-19.

The rearrangement uses TRBV6-6 and TRBJ2-7; D is unclear. CDR3 length: 13 residues. V was cut by 2 bases and J by 2 bases, with 7 bases left in between. Germline V gene data show CDR1 as MNHNY and CDR2 as SVGAGI (reference sequence). The CDR3 DNA reads TGTGCCAGCAGTTACCGGCAGGCCTACGAGCAGTACTTC. It translates to CASSYRQAYEQYF.

This chain uses TRBV5-4 with TRBJ2-3; tentative D call: TRBD1 (6 bases). The CDR3 is 14 residues long. Trimming stripped 4 bases from V and 0 bases from J, with 9 bases between. Per germline, CDR1 SGHNT and CDR2 YYREEE (reference sequence). The CDR3 DNA is TGTGCCAGCAGCAAGGACAGTAGCACAGATACGCAGTATTTT. Protein sequence: CASSKDSSTDTQYF.

V and J are TRBV5-8 and TRBJ1-5, with D tentatively TRBD1 (5 bases). Germline V gene lookup returns CDR1 SGHTS and CDR2 YDEGEE. The germline V and J ends were trimmed by 3 bases and 4 bases, with 11 bases remaining between them. The CDR3 length is 14 residues. The CDR3 coding sequence is TGTGCCAGCAGCTCAGGGTTCAGGAATCAGCCCCAGCATTTT. Protein product: CASSSGFRNQPQHF.

The genes are TRBV5-6 and TRBJ2-1; D is undetermined. With 0 bases removed from V and 7 bases from J, the gap between germline ends came to 5 bases. CDR1 is SGHDT and CDR2 is YYEEEE in the germline V gene. The CDR3 spans 12 residues. The chain's CDR3 is CASSLGPNEQFF. The CDR3 coding sequence is TGTGCCAGCAGCTTGGGGCCAAATGAGCAGTTCTTC.

In this sample, this clone turned up once. V gene TRBV5-1 combines with J gene TRBJ1-4; D gene uncertain. V shed 4 bases and J shed 6 bases, with 13 bases lying between them. Germline V CDR1 and CDR2: SGHRS, YFSETQ. The length of the CDR3 is 14 residues. The CDR3 sequence: CASSRFTRDEKLFF. The CDR3 region has the DNA TGCGCCAGCAGCCGTTTCACGAGGGATGAAAAACTGTTTTTT. Variable domain in full (rest from reference TRBV5-1 and TRBJ1-4): KAGVTQTPRYLIKTRGQQVTLSCSPISGHRSVSWYQQTPGQGLQFLFEYFSETQRNKGNFPGRFSGRQFSNSRSEMNVSTLELGDSALYLCASSRFTRDEKLFFGSGTQLSVL.

This chain uses TRBV6-6 with TRBJ1-4, with D perhaps matching TRBD1 (5 bases). The CDR3 spans 14 residues. V lost 4 bases to trimming and J lost 7 bases, with 13 bases between them. Germline CDR1 and CDR2: MNHNY and SVGAGI (reference sequence). The CDR3 protein is CASSSGAGIEKLFF. The CDR3 coding sequence is TGTGCCAGCAGTTCTGGGGCCGGAATTGAAAAACTGTTTTTT.

This chain connects TRBV2 to TRBJ1-1, with 9 bases fitting TRBD1. From germline, CDR1 is SNHLY and CDR2 FYNNEI. The junction had 16 bases not matched to a gene; V was cut back by 4 bases and J by 4 bases. The CDR3 is 18 amino acids. CDR3 nucleotide sequence: TGTGCCAGCAGTGTCGGCGGGACGACAGGGGGGTTACTCACTGAAGCTTTCTTT. This translates into CASSVGGTTGGLLTEAFF.

The J gene is TRBJ2-3, the V gene TRBV19; 13 nucleotides agree with TRBD2. The CDR3 is made up of 15 amino acids. Trimming removed 6 bases from V and 3 bases from J; junction bases left unmatched: 3. Germline V gene data show CDR1 as LNHDA and CDR2 as SQIVND (reference sequence). The CDR3 is CASSETSGRTDTQYF. The CDR3 bases are TGTGCCAGTAGCGAGACTAGCGGGAGGACAGATACGCAGTATTTT.

This clone has a handful of counts. The rearrangement joins TRBV5-1 to TRBJ2-1; D call uncertain. Germline V gene data show CDR1 as SGHRS and CDR2 as YFSETQ. V was clipped by 3 bases and J by 6 bases, with 10 bases between them. The CDR3 totals 13 residues. The CDR3 spells CASSSVVSNEQFF. CDR3 in DNA: TGCGCCAGCAGCTCTGTAGTATCCAATGAGCAGTTCTTC.